What follows are 30 T cell receptor beta chains derived from one specimen sequenced in a study of post-analysis software for immune sequencing data. Study outcomes and limitations: In patients, a few TRBV segments were more frequent than in controls, with TRBV5-6, TRBV5-1 and TRBV20-1 among them.

cDNA libraries for TCR beta contained unique molecular identifiers. One entry per CDR3 protein results from TCRdb running MiXCR on the PCR reads. The sample includes about 540,000 distinct CDR3 sequences, roughly 34% of them seen just once. No antigen has been identified for these receptors. The specimen sequenced was blood. The receptors here all came from a girl aged 2 to 17 with multiple sclerosis.

The chain couples TRBV11-2 to TRBJ2-2; no clear D gene. Per the germline V gene, CDR1 is SGHAT and CDR2 is FQNNGV. The V end was cut by 1 base, the J end by 6 bases, with 6 bases between. The CDR3 is 13 residues long. Here the CDR3 DNA reads TGTGCCAGCAGCTTAGTAGCCCCCGGGGAGCTGTTTTTT. This gives the protein CASSLVAPGELFF. Looking up the rest from reference TRBV11-2 and TRBJ2-2 gives the full variable domain: EAGVAQSPRYKIIEKRQSVAFWCNPISGHATLYWYQQILGQGPKLLIQFQNNGVVDDSQLPKDRFSAERLKGVDSTLKIQPAKLEDSAVYLCASSLVAPGELFFGEGSRLTVL.

The chain couples TRBV27 to TRBJ2-7; TRBD1 matches at 8 bases. Looked up from germline, CDR1 is MNHEY and CDR2 is SMNVEV (reference sequence). This CDR3 has 14 residues. The trim removed 4 bases at V and 5 bases at J, leaving 7 bases unmatched. Here the CDR3 reads CASSSPDRVNEQYF. CDR3 in DNA: TGTGCCAGCAGTTCACCGGACAGGGTCAACGAGCAGTACTTC.

This clonotype has a handful of counts. The rearrangement uses TRBV5-1 and TRBJ2-7; TRBD2 is a possible D gene (5 bases). CDR3 length equals 15 residues. Germline CDR1 SGHRS, CDR2 YFSETQ. Deletions cut 0 bases from V and 3 bases from J, with 13 bases between. The CDR3: CASSLGEERCYEQYF. The CDR3 coding sequence is TGCGCCAGCAGCTTGGGGGAAGAGCGGTGCTACGAGCAGTACTTC.

This rearrangement joins TRBV2 to TRBJ1-2; D ambiguous. The CDR3 has 15 amino acids. Germline V gene lookup returns CDR1 SNHLY and CDR2 FYNNEI. With 1 base removed from V and 7 bases from J, the gap between germline ends came to 16 bases. The CDR3 coding sequence is TGTGCCAGCAGTGAAGGTGCAGGTTCTATCGCTGGCTACACCTTC. Its translation: CASSEGAGSIAGYTF.

The gene calls are TRBV5-1 and TRBJ2-5; 8 nucleotides match TRBD2. Looked up from germline, CDR1 is SGHRS and CDR2 is YFSETQ. V shed 2 bases and J 2 bases; nucleotides not matched to a gene: 5. The CDR3 spans 15 residues. CDR3 amino acids: CASSFVGGDQETQYF. In DNA form, the CDR3 reads TGCGCCAGCAGCTTCGTCGGGGGGGATCAAGAGACCCAGTACTTC. The variable domain in full, with the rest retrieved from reference TRBV5-1 and TRBJ2-5, is KAGVTQTPRYLIKTRGQQVTLSCSPISGHRSVSWYQQTPGQGLQFLFEYFSETQRNKGNFPGRFSGRQFSNSRSEMNVSTLELGDSALYLCASSFVGGDQETQYFGPGTRLLVL.

V is TRBV12-3 or TRBV12-4 and J is TRBJ1-1; 7 bases line up with TRBD1. CDR3 length: 16 residues. V lost 3 bases and J lost 0; bases outside the gene matches: 7. The CDR3 DNA sequence: TGTGCCAGCAGTTTCGGGCAGGGGGTGATGAACACTGAAGCTTTCTTT. It is translated as CASSFGQGVMNTEAFF.

The chain is built from TRBV12-3 or TRBV12-4 and TRBJ2-7, with 11 nucleotides matching TRBD2. The J call may be mistaken, given a closer DNA end match to TRBJ2-5. The CDR3 spans 12 residues. CDR3 bases: TGTGCCTGCACAACTAGCGGGGGGACCCAGTACTTC. It codes for CACTTSGGTQYF.

This clonotype was seen just once. The chain has TRBV20-1 and TRBJ1-1; D call uncertain. Trimming cost V 0 bases and J 1 base, with 6 bases left between them. Germline V gene lookup returns CDR1 DFQATT and CDR2 SNEGSKA (reference sequence). This CDR3 region has 13 residues. The CDR3 reads CSARDPPNTEAFF. CDR3 DNA: TGCAGTGCTAGAGATCCCCCGAACACTGAAGCTTTCTTT.

CDR3 sequence (DNA): TGTGCCAGCAGCCAGGGGGTGAACACTGAAGCTTTCTTT. It translates to CASSQGVNTEAFF. The chain uses TRBV3-1 and TRBJ1-1, with D tentatively TRBD1 (5 bases). Trimming took 3 bases from V and 0 from J, leaving 5 bases between them. Germline V CDR1 and CDR2: LGHDT, YNNKEL (reference sequence). CDR3 length equals 13 residues.

This clonotype came up a few times. The chain is built from TRBV20-1 and TRBJ2-5, with a weak D call TRBD1 (5 bases). Trimming shortened V by 6 bases and J by 1 base, and 18 bases separated the two germline ends. The CDR3 extends over 15 amino acids. Germline V gene sequence: CDR1 DFQATT, CDR2 SNEGSKA (reference sequence). The CDR3 coding sequence is TGCAGTGCCCGCCGACAGCTTACTCTCCAAGAGACCCAGTACTTC. Amino acid sequence: CSARRQLTLQETQYF.

On this clonotype: A read error may be the cause here, since a much bigger clone is one base away. The chain couples TRBV6-1 to TRBJ2-5; D might be TRBD1 (6 bases). Matching the DNA end better, TRBJ2-7 makes the J call doubtful. Germline-derived CDR1 and CDR2 are MNHNS and SASEGT. The CDR3 is made up of 12 amino acids. The DNA of the CDR3 is TGTGCCGGCTCTAACAGGGACTACGAGCAGTACTTC. Translating it yields CAGSNRDYEQYF.

This clonotype showed up just once. This chain links TRBV6-1 with TRBJ2-7; possible D gene TRBD2, 5 bases. CDR1 and CDR2 (germline): MNHNS, SASEGT. Trimming left V 4 bases short and J 3 bases short, with 10 bases between. The CDR3 loop spans 13 amino acids. CDR3 sequence reads: CASSGLQSYEQYF. CDR3 nucleotides: TGTGCCAGCAGTGGACTACAGAGCTACGAGCAGTACTTC.

At least ten counts were recorded for this clonotype. The genes are TRBV20-1 and TRBJ1-2; D is unresolved. V was pared by 6 bases and J by 5 bases, with 10 bases between. The CDR3 consists of 11 residues. Germline V gene data show CDR1 as DFQATT and CDR2 as SNEGSKA (reference sequence). The CDR3 is CSAVRGYGYTF. CDR3 DNA: TGCAGTGCAGTTCGTGGGTATGGCTACACCTTC.

This clonotype has ten or more counts. At one end the junction does not follow the germline gene, possibly because of a read error. The chain recombines TRBV5-1 with TRBJ2-3; maybe TRBD2 (7 bases). Germline V gene data show CDR1 as SGHRS and CDR2 as YFSETQ. The CDR3 consists of 14 residues. The CDR3, as DNA: TGTGCCAGCAGCTTAGGGGGGGTCACAGATACGCAGTATTTT. This gives the protein CASSLGGVTDTQYF.

This clonotype was counted between two and nine times. The chain combines TRBV27 with TRBJ2-7; D is uncertain. Germline V gene lookup returns CDR1 MNHEY and CDR2 SMNVEV (reference sequence). The CDR3 is made up of 13 amino acids. Trimming pared 2 bases from V and 6 bases from J, leaving 11 bases between. CDR3 nucleotides: TGTGCCAGCAGTTTAGGACGTTGGGTCGAGCAGTACTTC. This translates into CASSLGRWVEQYF.

The rearrangement joins TRBV5-6 to TRBJ1-1, with 8 bases identical to TRBD1. The CDR3 has 14 residues. The germline gives CDR1 SGHDT, CDR2 YYEEEE. V shed 4 bases and J 1 base; nucleotides not matched to a gene: 3. CDR3 nucleotide sequence: TGTGCCAGCAGCCCGGACAGGGAGAACACTGAAGCTTTCTTT. This translates into CASSPDRENTEAFF.

Only one count was recorded for this clonotype. It is likely a read error, because the conserved phenylalanine at the end of the CDR3 is missing. The chain couples TRBV3-1 to TRBJ2-5, with D perhaps matching TRBD2 (6 bases). CDR3 length: 13 residues. Germline assignment: CDR1 LGHDT and CDR2 YNNKEL (reference sequence). V lost 6 bases, J lost 2 bases, and 10 bases lay in between. CDR3 residues: CASRLAGQETQYL. CDR3 coding DNA: TGTGCCAGCAGGTTGGCGGGGCAAGAGACCCAGTACCTC.

A few counts support this clonotype. The chain joins TRBV7-2 to TRBJ1-2, with D possibly being TRBD1 (6 bases). The CDR3 is 13 residues long. In germline, CDR1 is SGHTA, CDR2 FQGNSA. V was clipped by 2 bases and J by 7 bases, with 11 bases between them. The CDR3 spells CASSLNRESGYTF. The DNA for the CDR3 is TGTGCCAGCAGCTTAAACAGGGAGAGTGGCTACACCTTC.

The chain carries TRBV12-3 or TRBV12-4 and TRBJ1-1; D gene uncertain. There are 15 residues in the CDR3. Deletions cut 5 bases from V and 7 bases from J, with 20 bases between. The CDR3, as DNA: TGTGCCAGCAGTGCCAACCTACGGGGATCGCTTGAAGCTTTCTTT. Translating it yields CASSANLRGSLEAFF.

To note about this clonotype: A read error may account for a junction end that differs from germline. Here the CDR3 DNA reads TGTGCCGGCAGCTTACGAGATGGAGGGGCCAATGAGCAGTTCTTC. Translation: CAGSLRDGGANEQFF. The chain is built from TRBV7-2 and TRBJ2-1; possibly TRBD2 for D (6 bases). The germline V gene has CDR1 SGHTA and CDR2 FQGNSA. The CDR3 spans 15 residues.

This clonotype was seen only a few times. The CDR3 is CSARDQVFLYNEQFF. The DNA for the CDR3 is TGCAGTGCTAGAGATCAGGTGTTCCTCTACAATGAGCAGTTCTTC. The chain recombines TRBV20-1 with TRBJ2-1, with unresolved D. V lost 0 bases, J lost 3 bases, and 12 bases lay in between. In germline, CDR1 is DFQATT, CDR2 SNEGSKA (reference sequence). The CDR3 runs 15 residues.

V and J are TRBV20-1 and TRBJ2-2; 8 nucleotides match TRBD2. The V and J ends lost 6 bases and 6 bases, in that order; junction bases with no gene match: 9. The CDR3 has 14 amino acids. Germline loops: CDR1 DFQATT, CDR2 SNEGSKA (reference sequence). In nucleotides, the CDR3 is TGCAGTGCAGCGGGACTAGACACGGCCGGGGAGCTGTTTTTT. Protein: CSAAGLDTAGELFF.

In its sample, this clonotype was seen many times. V gene TRBV12-3 or TRBV12-4 combines with J gene TRBJ2-5, with a possible D match to TRBD1 (5 bases). The CDR3 covers 13 residues. Trimming took 5 bases from V and 3 from J, leaving 10 bases between them. Here the CDR3 reads CASSRGTKETQYF. Here the CDR3 DNA reads TGTGCCAGCAGTAGGGGTACTAAAGAGACCCAGTACTTC.

This clonotype appeared a few times. This chain uses TRBV5-1 with TRBJ2-7; 8 positions agree with TRBD2. In germline, CDR1 is SGHRS, CDR2 YFSETQ. V shed 5 bases and J 0 bases; nucleotides not matched to a gene: 4. This CDR3 spans 14 amino acids. The CDR3, as DNA: TGCGCCAGCAGTGGCCGGGGGGGCTCCTACGAGCAGTACTTC. It codes for CASSGRGGSYEQYF.

About this clonotype: A read error may account for a junction end that differs from germline. This rearrangement joins TRBV20-1 to TRBJ1-5, with TRBD1 identical over 8 bases. CDR3 size: 15 residues. The germline V gene encodes CDR1 DFQATT and CDR2 SNEGSKA (reference sequence). In nucleotides, the CDR3 is TGCGGTGCTACCAGAGGACAGGGCCCAAATCAGCCCCAGCATTTT. It translates to CGATRGQGPNQPQHF.

This clonotype was detected only a few times. The rearrangement joins TRBV7-3 to TRBJ2-3, with D unclear. Between the trimmed V and J ends, which lost 1 base and 3 bases, there was a span of 11 bases. Looked up from germline, CDR1 is SGHTA and CDR2 is FQGTGA. The CDR3 is made up of 15 amino acids. The CDR3 region is CASSLNSLVTDTQYF. CDR3 coding DNA: TGTGCCAGCAGCTTAAACTCTTTGGTTACAGATACGCAGTATTTT.

The CDR3 nucleotides read TGCAGCGTTGCAGGGGTAGGGGACGGCTACACCTTC. Translated: CSVAGVGDGYTF. This chain connects TRBV29-1 to TRBJ1-2, with D possibly matching TRBD1 (6 bases). The V gene's germline CDR1 is SQVTM and CDR2 ANQGSEA. V was shortened by 4 bases and J by 8 bases, with 14 bases between the two germline ends. This CDR3 spans 12 amino acids.

The chain combines TRBV20-1 with TRBJ2-7, with 7 positions matching TRBD2. Germline CDR1 is DFQATT and CDR2 is SNEGSKA (reference sequence). The junction had 14 bases not matched to a gene; V was cut back by 3 bases and J by 6 bases. The CDR3 is 15 residues long. This CDR3 is CSASLGGSHLREQYF. CDR3 nucleotide sequence: TGCAGTGCTAGTCTGGGGGGGTCCCACTTGCGCGAGCAGTACTTC.

This chain links TRBV28 with TRBJ2-7, with D perhaps assigned TRBD1 or TRBD2 (6 bases each). The CDR3 runs to 14 residues. Germline CDR1 and CDR2: MDHEN and SYDVKM. V dropped 5 bases and J dropped 5 bases, with 16 bases sitting between them. The CDR3 loop reads CASSGPGGSHEQYF. As DNA, the CDR3 is TGTGCCAGCAGTGGTCCCGGGGGCTCACACGAGCAGTACTTC.

The chain recombines TRBV18 with TRBJ1-6; D not resolved. This CDR3 comprises 15 residues. V was shortened by 8 bases and J by 6 bases, with 17 bases between the two germline ends. Germline CDR1 reads KGHSH; CDR2 reads LQKENI. The DNA of the CDR3 is TGTGCCAGCCGGATATCCCGGGAGGGTAATTCACCCCTCCACTTT. Translation: CASRISREGNSPLHF.